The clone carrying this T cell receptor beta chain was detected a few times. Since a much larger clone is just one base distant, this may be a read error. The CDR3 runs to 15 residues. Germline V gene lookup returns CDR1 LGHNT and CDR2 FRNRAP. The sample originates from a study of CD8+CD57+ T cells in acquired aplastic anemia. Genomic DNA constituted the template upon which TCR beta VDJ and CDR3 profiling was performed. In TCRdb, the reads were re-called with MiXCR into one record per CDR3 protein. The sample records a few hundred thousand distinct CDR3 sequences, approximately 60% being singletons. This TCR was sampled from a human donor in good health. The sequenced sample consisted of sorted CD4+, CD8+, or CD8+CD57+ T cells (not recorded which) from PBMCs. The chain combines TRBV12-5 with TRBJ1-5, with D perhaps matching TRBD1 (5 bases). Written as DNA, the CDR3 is TGTGCTAGTGGGGAGGGGTTTCACAGCAATCAGTCCCAGCATTTT. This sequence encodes CASGEGFHSNQSQHF.